This TCR beta chain stems from a study of shared clonotypes between healthy human individuals. Findings and limits, study-wide: Sampling covered nothing but blood. Tissue TCR repertoires likely differ from those found in blood. Clonotype sharing across a few donors was observed for 4% to 5.5% of naive CD4 clonotypes. Generation probabilities of non-shared clonotypes were lower (relative to those shared by all four donors). Sorted-subset samples were not fully sequenced, rarefaction indicated.

CDR1 is MNHEY, CDR2 SVGAGI, per germline. CDR3 length: 15 residues. Unmatched junction bases numbered 9, after V lost 5 bases and J lost 5 bases. Clones were read by immunoSEQ multiplex PCR, and TCRdb kept only the in-frame ones, dropping some. The repertoire holds more than 500,000 clones, with 90% to 97% as singletons. Remarks on this clone: Its antigen is unknown.

This TCR came from a young woman in good health. The sample comprised naive CD4+ T cells sorted from blood. Subset: CD45RA+ positively selected. The chain uses TRBV6-5 and TRBJ2-5; TRBD1 aligns across 9 bases. CDR3 protein: CASSTPGQGIETQYF. The CDR3, as DNA: TGTGCCAGCAGTACCCCGGGACAGGGTATTGAGACCCAGTACTTC.